The 19 T cell receptor beta chains given below trace back to one sample, sequenced in a study of CD8+ T cells in alopecia areata. Sequencing relied on a cDNA template that was reverse transcribed from extracted RNA. The table came from immunoSEQ multiplex PCR; TCRdb's copy has only in-frame clones and leaves some out. The repertoire has 200,000 to 250,000 clones, more than 45% of them found once; the top ten carry approximately 1.4%. Stated treatment: oral pan-JAK inhibitor, 5-10 mg twice daily. The sample was CD4+ T cells sorted from blood, taken at week 4, from a patient treated with tofacitinib. The receptor set was obtained from a human donor with alopecia areata.

The chain has TRBV30 and TRBJ2-3; 13 bases align to TRBD2. This CDR3 has 18 amino acids. The germline V gene has CDR1 GTSNPN and CDR2 SVGIG (reference sequence). The J segment lost 6 bases and the V segment lost 1 base, leaving 13 bases of the junction unmatched. The CDR3 DNA is TGTGCCTGGAGTGGGGACGGGACTAGCGGGGTTGGCTTGGATACGCAGTATTTT. Amino acid sequence: CAWSGDGTSGVGLDTQYF.

This clone was counted once. V gene TRBV4-1 combines with J gene TRBJ1-2, with D possibly being TRBD1 (5 bases). Germline V lookup: CDR1 MGHRA, CDR2 YSYEKL. V dropped 1 base and J dropped 3 bases, with 12 bases sitting between them. The CDR3 is 15 amino acids. The CDR3 is CASSQAITGHYGYTF. The CDR3 DNA reads as TGCGCCAGCAGCCAAGCGATCACAGGCCACTATGGCTACACCTTC.

Comment on this clone: An end of the junction does not agree with germline; a read error may underlie this. This chain joins TRBV7-2 and TRBJ2-7, with D unclear. CDR3 length equals 11 residues. Germline V gene lookup returns CDR1 SGHTA and CDR2 FQGNSA. This CDR3 reads CAKNSMDGLNF. The CDR3, as DNA: TGTGCCAAGAACTCAATGGACGGCCTCAACTTC.

CDR3 DNA sequence: TGTGCCACCAGCAGAGATTTACGGGACAGGGGGAGCAATCAGCCCCAGCATTTT. Amino acid sequence: CATSRDLRDRGSNQPQHF. This rearrangement joins TRBV15 to TRBJ1-5, with 11 bases that match TRBD1. The V segment lost 0 bases and the J segment 1 base; nucleotides outside the gene matches: 5. This CDR3 is built from 18 residues. CDR1 and CDR2 (germline): LNHNV, YYDKDF (reference sequence).

The rearrangement joins TRBV7-2 to TRBJ2-7; a weak D match, TRBD1 (5 bases). In germline, CDR1 is SGHTA, CDR2 FQGNSA. Trimming removed 5 bases at V and 5 bases at J, with 19 bases between. CDR3 length equals 15 residues. The CDR3 reads CASSPPRQRSHEQYF. The CDR3 coding sequence is TGTGCCAGCAGCCCCCCCAGACAGAGATCGCACGAGCAGTACTTC.

This clone has ten or more counts. The chain is built from TRBV7-2 and TRBJ2-3, with D unclear. Trimming took off 1 base at V and 7 bases at J, with 9 bases between the two ends. This CDR3 contains 13 residues. CDR1 is SGHTA, CDR2 FQGNSA, per germline. CDR3: CASSLEIANTQYF. DNA for the CDR3: TGTGCCAGCAGCTTAGAGATAGCAAATACGCAGTATTTT.

The chain carries TRBV7-2 and TRBJ2-2; D remains unclear. Germline loops: CDR1 SGHTA, CDR2 FQGNSA. Trimming cost V 0 bases and J 5 bases, with 4 bases left between them. CDR3 length equals 13 residues. CDR3 amino acids: CASSLAGTGELFF. CDR3 bases: TGTGCCAGCAGCTTAGCGGGAACCGGGGAGCTGTTTTTT.

This rearrangement joins TRBV2 to TRBJ1-5, with TRBD1 as a possible D gene (6 bases). There are 15 residues in the CDR3. Trimming took off 3 bases at V and 0 bases at J, with 9 bases between the two ends. CDR1 SNHLY and CDR2 FYNNEI come from the germline V gene. The CDR3 DNA sequence: TGTGCCAGCAGTGAGACAGGCTATAGCAATCAGCCCCAGCATTTT. As protein: CASSETGYSNQPQHF.

This chain links TRBV7-2 with TRBJ2-5; TRBD2 matches 8 bases. Germline CDR1 SGHTA, CDR2 FQGNSA. The V gene end was trimmed by 5 bases and the J gene end by 1 base; junction bases not matched to a gene: 12. The CDR3 covers 17 residues. CDR3 loop: CASSLDTRGGSQETQYF. CDR3 bases: TGTGCCAGCAGCCTGGATACCCGCGGGGGGTCCCAAGAGACCCAGTACTTC.

Only a few counts were recorded for this clone. The rearrangement links TRBV5-1 to TRBJ1-6; 8 nucleotides align to TRBD1. V was pared by 5 bases and J by 9 bases, with 7 bases of the junction left unmatched. The CDR3 covers 14 residues. Per germline, CDR1 SGHRS and CDR2 YFSETQ. CDR3 sequence reads: CASRGGQGASPLHF. The CDR3 region has the DNA TGCGCCAGCAGAGGAGGGCAGGGGGCTTCACCCCTCCACTTT.

The chain has TRBV29-1 and TRBJ1-6; a possible D gene is TRBD1 (5 bases). This CDR3 is built from 13 residues. Germline V CDR1 and CDR2: SQVTM, ANQGSEA. The V end was cut by 8 bases, the J end by 9 bases, with 17 bases between. The CDR3 sequence: CSTRDSGGSPLHF. Here the CDR3 DNA reads TGCAGCACCCGTGACTCGGGGGGTTCACCCCTCCACTTT.

The chain is built from TRBV11-2 and TRBJ2-7; no reliable D call. The ends were cut back, 6 bases at V and 3 bases at J, with 15 bases in the middle. CDR3 size: 14 residues. The germline V gene has CDR1 SGHAT and CDR2 FQNNGV. The CDR3, as DNA: TGTGCCAGCAGAGATGCCGGGTCTCTCTACGAGCAGTACTTC. It specifies CASRDAGSLYEQYF.

The table lists this clone with a few counts. The chain recombines TRBV11-2 with TRBJ2-3, with D perhaps TRBD2 (6 bases). V was shortened by 2 bases and J by 1 base, with 10 bases between the two germline ends. This CDR3 comprises 15 residues. CDR1 is SGHAT and CDR2 is FQNNGV in the germline V gene. The CDR3 bases are TGTGCCAGCAGCTTACCTAGCGATGGCACAGATACGCAGTATTTT. Its translation is CASSLPSDGTDTQYF.

The rearrangement joins TRBV7-2 to TRBJ1-1; D possibly corresponds to TRBD1 (5 bases). In germline, CDR1 is SGHTA, CDR2 FQGNSA. V was trimmed by 5 bases and J by 2 bases, leaving 12 bases between them. This CDR3 is 14 amino acids long. In DNA, the CDR3 is TGTGCCAGCAGCCCATGGGACGGCAACACTGAAGCTTTCTTT. Its protein is CASSPWDGNTEAFF.

The genes are TRBV7-9 and TRBJ1-1; TRBD1 matches 8 bases. Germline lookup yields CDR1 SEHNR and CDR2 FQNEAQ (reference sequence). V was pared by 1 base and J by 7 bases, with 5 bases of the junction left unmatched. CDR3 length: 14 residues. The CDR3 bases are TGTGCCAGCAGCTTAGAGTCAGGGGGCGGTGAAGCTTTCTTT. It codes for CASSLESGGGEAFF.

The chain recombines TRBV2 with TRBJ1-2; D is perhaps TRBD1 (5 bases). Between the trimmed V and J ends, which lost 4 bases and 8 bases, there was a span of 11 bases. This CDR3 is 12 amino acids long. Per the germline V gene, CDR1 is SNHLY and CDR2 is FYNNEI. CDR3 DNA sequence: TGTGCCAGCAGTGCGGGGGTATCCGGCTACACCTTC. Its protein product is CASSAGVSGYTF. The complete variable domain, with remaining parts taken from reference TRBV2 and TRBJ1-2, reads EPEVTQTPSHQVTQMGQEVILRCVPISNHLYFYWYRQILGQKVEFLVSFYNNEISEKSEIFDDQFSVERPDGSNFTLKIRSTKLEDSAMYFCASSAGVSGYTFGSGTRLTVV.

The CDR3 coding sequence is TGTGCCTGGAGTCAAGCGCCGGCATTTGAAGCTTTCTTT. It codes for CAWSQAPAFEAFF. The chain combines TRBV30 with TRBJ1-1, with D hard to call. CDR1 GTSNPN and CDR2 SVGIG come from the germline V gene (reference sequence). The CDR3 is 13 residues long. V lost 2 bases to trimming and J lost 7 bases, with 14 bases between them. Full variable domain (missing parts from reference TRBV30 and TRBJ1-1): SQTIHQWPATLVQPVGSPLSLECTVEGTSNPNLYWYRQAAGRGLQLLFYSVGIGQISSEVPQNLSASRPQDRQFILSSKKLLLSDSGFYLCAWSQAPAFEAFFGQGTRLTVV.

This chain joins TRBV14 and TRBJ2-1; 12 bases agree with TRBD1. The CDR3 is 15 amino acids. Germline V gene lookup returns CDR1 SGHDN and CDR2 FVKESK. J gave up 7 bases and V 5 bases, and 6 bases lay outside the gene matches. CDR3 loop: CASSSGQGAWNEQFF. The CDR3 DNA reads as TGTGCCAGCAGCTCGGGACAGGGGGCATGGAATGAGCAGTTCTTC.

The chain uses TRBV30 and TRBJ1-4, with D uncertain. The CDR3 loop spans 11 amino acids. Trimming removed 3 bases from V and 4 bases from J, with 3 bases in between. CDR1 and CDR2 (germline): GTSNPN, SVGIG (reference sequence). In nucleotides, the CDR3 is TGTGCCTGGAGGAGTAATGAAAAACTGTTTTTT. It translates to CAWRSNEKLFF.